These 9 T cell receptor beta chains originate from one sample sequenced in a study of shared clonotypes between healthy human individuals. Naive CD8 cells lacked CD45RO, underwent positive selection for CCR7 and left out terminally differentiated effector memory CD45RA+ cells. TCRdb's table, derived via immunoSEQ multiplex PCR, lists solely in-frame clones and lacks some. The sample includes millions of clones, approximately 94% of them seen just once. Sequenced sample: naive CD8+ T cells sorted from blood. The receptor source for this set is a man aged 18 to 29 in good health.

The genes are TRBV28 and TRBJ2-5; 8 bases align to TRBD2. V dropped 3 bases and J dropped 3; count of bases not matched to a gene: 9. Germline values: CDR1 MDHEN, CDR2 SYDVKM. CDR3 length: 16 residues. The CDR3 loop is CASSFFAGGEEETQYF. CDR3 in DNA: TGTGCCAGCAGTTTCTTTGCGGGGGGTGAGGAAGAGACCCAGTACTTC.

The gene calls are TRBV19 and TRBJ2-5; no firm D call. Trimming left V 5 bases short and J 2 bases short, with 12 bases between. This CDR3 is 14 amino acids long. CDR1 is LNHDA and CDR2 is SQIVND in the germline V gene (reference sequence). For the CDR3, the DNA is TGTGCCAGTAGTGTATGGACGGATCAAGAGACCCAGTACTTC. It encodes CASSVWTDQETQYF.

V gene TRBV11-1 combines with J gene TRBJ2-5; TRBD1 is a possible D gene (6 bases). The CDR3 has 15 amino acids. V was trimmed by 5 bases and J by 5 bases, leaving 18 bases between them. Germline lookup yields CDR1 SGHAT and CDR2 FQDESV (reference sequence). The CDR3 region has the DNA TGTGCCAGCAGCCCCGGGTGGGGGCGCGAGGAGACCCAGTACTTC. Amino acid sequence: CASSPGWGREETQYF. The full variable domain, in which reference TRBV11-1 and TRBJ2-5 provide the parts outside the CDR3, is EAEVAQSPRYKITEKSQAVAFWCDPISGHATLYWYRQILGQGPELLVQFQDESVVDDSQLPKDRFSAERLKGVDSTLKIQPAELGDSAMYLCASSPGWGREETQYFGPGTRLLVL.

This sequence joins TRBV5-1 and TRBJ1-1; 8 bases fit TRBD1. Unmatched junction bases numbered 8, after V lost 3 bases and J lost 10 bases. This CDR3 is 13 amino acids long. The germline V gene has CDR1 SGHRS and CDR2 YFSETQ. The CDR3 nucleotides read TGCGCCAGCAGCTCGACAGGGGTGGCGGCAGCTTTCTTT. Protein: CASSSTGVAAAFF.

This chain joins TRBV9 and TRBJ2-3, with D unclear. Germline V gene sequence: CDR1 SGDLS, CDR2 YYNGEE. Trimming shortened V by 3 bases and J by 2 bases, and 13 bases separated the two germline ends. This CDR3 has 15 amino acids. The CDR3 sequence: CASSGTVEITDTQYF. CDR3 coding DNA: TGTGCCAGCAGCGGGACGGTAGAGATCACAGATACGCAGTATTTT.

The J gene is TRBJ2-3, the V gene TRBV6-5, with D possibly being TRBD2 (5 bases). Germline CDR1 and CDR2: MNHEY and SVGAGI. The length of the CDR3 is 14 residues. V shed 2 bases and J shed 4 bases, with 10 bases lying between them. CDR3 in amino acids: CASSYEGWADTQYF. The CDR3 coding sequence is TGTGCCAGCAGTTACGAGGGCTGGGCAGATACGCAGTATTTT.

The rearrangement joins TRBV10-2 to TRBJ2-7; the match to TRBD2 covers 12 bases. Germline V lookup: CDR1 WSHSY, CDR2 SAAADI. This CDR3 has 14 amino acids. The V and J ends lost 6 bases and 0 bases, in that order; junction bases with no gene match: 0. CDR3 coding DNA: TGCGCCAGCAGGGGACTAGCGGGCTCCTACGAGCAGTACTTC. It encodes CASRGLAGSYEQYF.

This chain links TRBV29-1 with TRBJ2-7; TRBD2 might be the D (6 bases). The V and J ends lost 4 bases and 1 base respectively, with 8 bases between them. The CDR3 length is 12 residues. The V gene's germline CDR1 is SQVTM and CDR2 ANQGSEA. The CDR3 bases are TGCAGCGTTGCGGGAGAATCCTACGAGCAGTACTTC. The encoded protein is CSVAGESYEQYF.

On this clone itself: Other DNA sequences from this sample encode an identical CDR3 as well. The chain recombines TRBV11-2 with TRBJ2-7; 13 nucleotides line up with TRBD2. Per the germline V gene, CDR1 is SGHAT and CDR2 is FQNNGV. Trimming at V came to 6 bases and at J to 2 bases, leaving 4 bases not matched to a gene. This CDR3 has 15 residues. CDR3 protein: CASSTGLAGAYEQYF. The CDR3 bases are TGTGCCAGCAGTACCGGACTAGCGGGAGCCTACGAGCAGTACTTC.